The T cell receptor (beta chain) described here comes from a study of T cells in Graves' hyperthyroidism and ophthalmopathy. Overall study findings and caveats: Model-based prediction identified ophthalmopathy a median around 6.5 months prior to its onset. Through a model of 13 V-J features, ophthalmopathy was separated from stable hyperthyroidism.

The diagnostic basis comprised clinical symptoms, serum thyroxine and TRAb, thyroid ultrasound and orbital computed tomography. RNA transcripts gave rise to amplified TCR beta CDR3 regions. In the first-round RT-PCR of the TCR CDR3, the HTBI primer set was used. TCRdb processed the multiplex PCR reads anew with MiXCR; each CDR3 protein has one entry. The table records some 500,000 distinct CDR3 sequences, about 15% of them present only once. Germline V CDR1 and CDR2: LGHDT, YNNKEL (reference sequence). This CDR3 has 13 amino acids. Regarding this clonotype: Its antigen remains unidentified. Being one base from a much bigger clone, this may be a read error.

The sample consisted of blood. This TCR came from a woman under 30 with Graves' hyperthyroidism. The chain carries TRBV3-1 and TRBJ2-3, with D tentatively TRBD1 or TRBD2 (5 bases each). The CDR3 here is CASSQMLSGTQCF. The CDR3, as DNA: TGTGCCAGCAGCCAAATGCTATCTGGGACGCAGTGTTTT.